This TCR beta chain was captured by sequencing in a study of shared clonotypes between healthy human individuals. Study conclusions and caveats: Memory subsets generally showed smaller estimated richness than naive subsets did. It was observed that about 5% of naive CD4 clonotypes were shared across a handful of donors.

This clone has more than one count but fewer than ten. Its antigen is currently unknown. The data were produced by immunoSEQ multiplex PCR, yet TCRdb's version contains in-frame clones alone and is incomplete. The sample contains about 110,000 clones, about 67% of which appear only once. The receptor was derived from a woman in her 30s in good health. The sequenced material came from memory CD8+ T cells sorted from blood. Regarding subset: CD45RO+ cells pooled with CCR7-negative TemRA cells.

The CDR3 spells CASSGTFGGYTF. In nucleotides, the CDR3 is TGTGCCAGCAGTGGGACCTTCGGGGGCTACACCTTC. This chain connects TRBV28 to TRBJ1-2, with D possibly being TRBD1 (5 bases). V lost 5 bases and J 8 bases, leaving 12 bases between the germline ends. This CDR3 has 12 residues. CDR1 is MDHEN and CDR2 is SYDVKM in the germline V gene.